The 20 T cell receptor beta chains below were found in one sample sequenced in a study of blood T cells in healthy people across ages (dated by TCRdb to between 2014 and 2017). Library generation was performed with 5' RACE. TCRdb lists the instrument as Illumina HiSeq 2500. A second PCR of about 7 to 12 cycles was performed with a sample-barcoded 5' primer and a J-beta primer mix. TCRdb reanalyzed the raw reads on its own, using fastp at Q25 for trimming and MiXCR for clone calling, and kept in-frame beta chains. Every entry covers one CDR3 protein and lists the most common genes and DNA from its rows. The sample yields 1.5 million to 2 million distinct CDR3 sequences; about 28% were counted once. The leading ten clones occupy more than 6% of the sample. Sequenced material: blood. The receptors shown here come from a woman in her twenties or thirties in good health.

This clonotype turned up a few times. The genes are TRBV5-1 and TRBJ1-4; TRBD1 matches at 8 bases. Trimming removed 3 bases from V and 8 bases from J; junction bases left unmatched: 9. The length of the CDR3 is 15 residues. CDR1 is SGHRS and CDR2 is YFSETQ in the germline V gene. Here the CDR3 reads CASSSRTGREEKLFF. In DNA, the CDR3 is TGCGCCAGCAGCTCCCGGACAGGGCGGGAGGAAAAACTGTTTTTT. The full variable domain, with the rest looked up from reference TRBV5-1 and TRBJ1-4, is KAGVTQTPRYLIKTRGQQVTLSCSPISGHRSVSWYQQTPGQGLQFLFEYFSETQRNKGNFPGRFSGRQFSNSRSEMNVSTLELGDSALYLCASSSRTGREEKLFFGSGTQLSVL.

V gene TRBV14 combines with J gene TRBJ2-7, with TRBD2 as a possible D gene (6 bases). CDR1 is SGHDN, CDR2 FVKESK, per germline. The V end was cut by 4 bases, the J end by 1 base, with 17 bases between. The CDR3 has 16 amino acids. The CDR3 bases are TGTGCCAGCAGCCCCATGGGCGGGACCGTATCCTACGAGCAGTACTTC. Its translation: CASSPMGGTVSYEQYF.

The sample holds a few counts of this clonotype. The V call is TRBV27, the J call TRBJ2-1; the D gene is possibly TRBD2 (6 bases). In germline, CDR1 is MNHEY, CDR2 SMNVEV (reference sequence). V was clipped by 4 bases and J by 3 bases, with 19 bases between them. The CDR3 covers 17 residues. CDR3 DNA sequence: TGTGCCAGCAGTTCCGAAGCGAGCGGGCTCTTCTACAATGAGCAGTTCTTC. Residues: CASSSEASGLFYNEQFF.

V gene TRBV12-3 or TRBV12-4 combines with J gene TRBJ2-5, with 11 bases fitting TRBD2. V was pared by 3 bases and J by 3 bases, with 6 bases of the junction left unmatched. This CDR3 is 16 amino acids long. For the CDR3, the DNA is TGTGCCAGCAGTTTCGTAGCGGGAGGGGTGGAAGAGACCCAGTACTTC. It encodes CASSFVAGGVEETQYF.

As to this clonotype: One end of the junction does not line up with germline, which may come from a read error. The chain couples TRBV6-6 to TRBJ2-3; D may be TRBD2 (6 bases). This CDR3 is built from 15 residues. Per germline, CDR1 MNHNY and CDR2 SVGAGI (reference sequence). In DNA form, the CDR3 reads TGTGCCAGTAGTTACTCGGCTAGCGGCACAGATACGCAGTATTTT. Protein sequence: CASSYSASGTDTQYF.

This clonotype was found a few times. The chain is built from TRBV20-1 and TRBJ2-7; the match to TRBD2 covers 13 bases. This CDR3 has 15 residues. Germline V gene lookup returns CDR1 DFQATT and CDR2 SNEGSKA (reference sequence). V lost 5 bases to trimming and J lost 2 bases; unmatched junction nucleotides: 6. CDR3 sequence: CSAGGLAGPTYEQYF. The DNA for the CDR3 is TGCAGTGCTGGGGGACTAGCGGGACCTACCTACGAGCAGTACTTC.

This clonotype has at least ten counts. This chain uses TRBV7-3 with TRBJ1-2; D not certain. Germline V CDR1 and CDR2: SGHTA, FQGTGA. Deletions cut 4 bases from V and 4 bases from J, with 13 bases between. This CDR3 contains 14 residues. The CDR3 nucleotides are TGTGCCAGCAGCTCCCGGGTCGACGGCTATGGCTACACCTTC. Translating it yields CASSSRVDGYGYTF. The full variable domain, completed using reference TRBV7-3 and TRBJ1-2, is GAGVSQTPSNKVTEKGKYVELRCDPISGHTALYWYRQSLGQGPEFLIYFQGTGAADDSGLPNDRFFAVRPEGSVSTLKIQRTERGDSAVYLCASSSRVDGYGYTFGSGTRLTVV.

V usage is TRBV7-2 and J usage is TRBJ1-6; the D gene is possibly TRBD1 (6 bases). The CDR3 is 13 residues long. V lost 5 bases and J 11 bases, leaving 13 bases between the germline ends. Germline CDR1 is SGHTA and CDR2 is FQGNSA. The CDR3 DNA is TGTGCCAGCAGCCTACGGGCAGGGGCACCCCTCCACTTT. It encodes CASSLRAGAPLHF. The full variable domain, with the rest looked up from reference TRBV7-2 and TRBJ1-6, is GAGVSQSPSNKVTEKGKDVELRCDPISGHTALYWYRQSLGQGLEFLIYFQGNSAPDKSGLPSDRFSAERTGGSVSTLTIQRTQQEDSAVYLCASSLRAGAPLHFGNGTRLTVT.

This rearrangement joins TRBV5-1 to TRBJ1-2, with TRBD1 as a possible D gene (6 bases). Germline values: CDR1 SGHRS, CDR2 YFSETQ. The CDR3 extends over 13 amino acids. V dropped 4 bases and J dropped 4 bases, with 11 bases sitting between them. The CDR3: CASSDTGPYGYTF. The CDR3 nucleotides are TGCGCCAGCAGCGACACAGGGCCCTATGGCTACACCTTC.

This clonotype occurred many times. The rearrangement links TRBV4-3 to TRBJ2-5, with no clear D. The CDR3 is made up of 15 amino acids. Germline values: CDR1 LGHNA, CDR2 YSLEER. Deletions cut 5 bases from V and 3 bases from J, with 16 bases between. The CDR3 reads CASSESRTREETQYF. Here the CDR3 DNA reads TGCGCCAGCAGCGAGAGTCGTACAAGGGAAGAGACCCAGTACTTC.

This clonotype appeared a single time. The chain couples TRBV20-1 to TRBJ1-5, with a possible D match to TRBD1 (5 bases). Deletions cut 1 base from V and 1 base from J, with 8 bases between. The CDR3 extends over 14 amino acids. CDR1 and CDR2 from the germline V gene are DFQATT and SNEGSKA (reference sequence). The CDR3 nucleotides are TGCAGTGCTAGAGTTGGGGGGAGCAATCAGCCCCAGCATTTT. Residues: CSARVGGSNQPQHF.

This clonotype was counted only a few times. The J gene is TRBJ2-7, the V gene TRBV29-1; the D gene is possibly TRBD1 (6 bases). V was cut by 5 bases and J by 8 bases, with 19 bases left in between. Germline assignment: CDR1 SQVTM and CDR2 ANQGSEA. The CDR3 runs 13 residues. CDR3 sequence reads: CSVSPGRQEKQYF. CDR3 nucleotide sequence: TGCAGCGTTTCCCCGGGACGACAGGAGAAGCAGTACTTC.

The chain links TRBV12-3 or TRBV12-4 to TRBJ2-2; 9 nucleotides match TRBD1. The trim removed 7 bases at V and 8 bases at J, leaving 14 bases unmatched. The CDR3 has 16 amino acids. CDR3 protein: CASILRQGGVGGELFF. As DNA, the CDR3 is TGTGCCAGCATTCTCAGACAGGGGGGCGTAGGTGGGGAGCTGTTTTTT.

This clonotype occurred a few times. The chain uses TRBV20-1 and TRBJ2-1; 9 nucleotides align to TRBD2. This CDR3 has 16 amino acids. Germline trimming cut 1 base from V and 6 bases from J; bases unmatched to any gene: 10. Germline CDR1 is DFQATT and CDR2 is SNEGSKA (reference sequence). CDR3 region: CSARGLAGRTFNEQFF. For the CDR3, the DNA is TGCAGTGCTAGAGGGCTAGCGGGAAGGACCTTCAATGAGCAGTTCTTC.

This clonotype was seen a few times. This chain connects TRBV4-2 to TRBJ2-3; D perhaps matches TRBD2 (7 bases). V lost 1 base and J 4 bases, leaving 12 bases between the germline ends. CDR3 length: 15 residues. CDR1 is LGHNA, CDR2 YNFKEQ, per germline. The CDR3: CASSQVGGQADTQYF. CDR3 coding DNA: TGTGCCAGCAGCCAAGTCGGGGGGCAGGCAGATACGCAGTATTTT.

This clonotype was found a few times. The CDR3 coding sequence is TGTGCCGCCGGGTCACCCCTCCACTTT. Translated: CAAGSPLHF. The gene calls are TRBV27 and TRBJ1-6; D unresolved. V dropped 11 bases and J dropped 10 bases, with 6 bases sitting between them. The CDR3 length is 9 residues. Germline loops: CDR1 MNHEY, CDR2 SMNVEV (reference sequence).

This chain links TRBV7-2 with TRBJ1-2; TRBD1 aligns across 7 bases. The ends lost 3 bases at V and 4 bases at J; junction bases unmatched: 8. Per germline, CDR1 SGHTA and CDR2 FQGNSA. CDR3 length equals 15 residues. The CDR3 DNA sequence: TGTGCCAGCAGCTTCGTTGACAGGGACCTCTATGGCTACACCTTC. It translates to CASSFVDRDLYGYTF. Full variable domain (missing parts from reference TRBV7-2 and TRBJ1-2): GAGVSQSPSNKVTEKGKDVELRCDPISGHTALYWYRQSLGQGLEFLIYFQGNSAPDKSGLPSDRFSAERTGGSVSTLTIQRTQQEDSAVYLCASSFVDRDLYGYTFGSGTRLTVV.

The rearrangement uses TRBV7-8 and TRBJ2-7, with D perhaps TRBD2 (5 bases). Germline loops: CDR1 SGHVS, CDR2 FQNEAQ. V lost 5 bases and J lost 6, with 26 bases in between. The CDR3 runs to 17 residues. The CDR3 bases are TGTGCCAGCAGCCCCCGTCGGGCAGGTCGGGATCTAGGCGAGCAGTACTTC. This encodes CASSPRRAGRDLGEQYF.

In this sample, this clonotype turned up a few times. This chain joins TRBV25-1 and TRBJ1-4; no reliable D call. The CDR3 is 17 amino acids. Deletions cut 6 bases from V and 0 bases from J, with 17 bases between. Germline-derived CDR1 and CDR2 are MGHDK and SYGVNS. The CDR3 protein is CASSRATEFATNEKLFF. CDR3 bases: TGTGCCAGCAGCCGGGCGACGGAGTTTGCAACTAATGAAAAACTGTTTTTT.

The V and J genes are TRBV4-3 and TRBJ2-3, with 8 bases matching TRBD2. Unmatched junction bases numbered 6, after V lost 0 bases and J lost 1 base. The CDR3 has 17 residues. Germline CDR1 is LGHNA and CDR2 is YSLEER. The CDR3 loop is CASSQEIALAGTDTQYF. Written as DNA, the CDR3 is TGCGCCAGCAGCCAAGAAATAGCACTAGCGGGCACAGATACGCAGTATTTT.